This T cell receptor (beta chain) was captured by sequencing in a study of T cells expressing NK-cell markers. Using the 5' RACE reads, TCRdb records one entry per CDR3 protein without DNA. This repertoire includes 140,000 or so distinct CDR3 sequences. This CDR3 comprises 16 residues. Germline values: CDR1 LNHDA, CDR2 SQIVND (reference sequence). The sequence was obtained from a man aged 18 to 29 in good health. The V and J genes are TRBV19 and TRBJ2-1; TCRdb's D call, TRBD2, is unchecked because there is no DNA. Sequencing was done on a sample of blood T cells: a sorted CD56 or NKG2C T cell subset, CD4+ or CD8+ T cells, or bulk PBMC T cells (not recorded which). The CDR3 reads CASSISGGSQYNEQFF.